This TCR beta chain was retrieved from a study of CD8 T cells in Susac syndrome. FACS was used to enrich TEMRA cells, whereas the CD8+ and CD4+ T cells were obtained by negative isolation. With random hexamers, reverse transcription was performed on roughly 0.5 to 1 ug of RNA. One entry per CDR3 protein results from TCRdb running MiXCR on the immunoSEQ multiplex PCR reads. Of fewer than 80,000 distinct CDR3 sequences listed, approximately 95% are singletons. Comment on this clonotype: The antigen is undetermined.

Trimming took 3 bases from V and 2 from J; bases not matched to a gene: 5. Germline CDR1 MDHEN, CDR2 SYDVKM. CDR3 size: 15 residues. General study results and limits: Only a relatively small number of individuals were included in the TCR sequencing and HLA analysis. Expansion of Susac CD8+ clones peaked in TEMRA cells and in active patients.

This TCR came from a human donor with Susac syndrome. Sequencing was done on a sample of CD8+ T cells from PBMCs. The chain uses TRBV28 and TRBJ2-7; the match to TRBD1 covers 9 bases. CDR3 sequence (DNA): TGTGCCAGCAGTTTCCCTAGGACAGGGGCCTACGAGCAGTACTTC. Translated, it gives CASSFPRTGAYEQYF.